This entry lists 19 T cell receptor beta chains sequenced from one sample in a study of PD-L1 blockade in urothelial cancer. Time point noted: pretreatment peripheral blood. Sequencing was performed with immunoSEQ multiplex PCR; in TCRdb, only in-frame clones are kept and a portion is missing. The table shows 50,000 to 65,000 clones, with 65% to 90% occurring only once. The material sequenced was PBMCs, taken around atezolizumab (anti-PD-L1) treatment. These receptors came from a man in his 70s with urothelial cancer.

The V and J genes are TRBV4-2 and TRBJ2-3; TRBD2 matches 9 bases. Germline assignment: CDR1 LGHNA and CDR2 YNFKEQ. The V gene end was trimmed by 4 bases and the J gene end by 0 bases; junction bases not matched to a gene: 5. CDR3 size: 16 residues. CDR3 in amino acids: CASSPRLAASTDTQYF. The CDR3 nucleotides are TGTGCCAGCAGCCCACGACTAGCGGCTAGCACAGATACGCAGTATTTT.

The chain employs TRBV2 and TRBJ1-1, with 8 nucleotides matching TRBD1. The CDR3 is 13 amino acids. J lost 6 bases, V lost 8 bases, and 8 bases had no gene match. Germline V gives CDR1 SNHLY, CDR2 FYNNEI. CDR3 DNA: TGTGCCAGCGTAGGACAGGGTTACGCTGAAGCTTTCTTT. Translated: CASVGQGYAEAFF.

This clone was detected only a few times. This sequence joins TRBV12-5 and TRBJ2-7, with 13 bases lining up with TRBD2. The CDR3 loop spans 16 amino acids. Per germline, CDR1 LGHNT and CDR2 FRNRAP. Germline trimming cut 4 bases from V and 3 bases from J; bases unmatched to any gene: 6. CDR3 sequence reads: CASGSSGTSGVYEQYF. CDR3 DNA sequence: TGTGCTAGTGGTTCCTCCGGGACTAGCGGGGTCTACGAGCAGTACTTC.

This clone was seen a few times. Other nucleotide sequences in the sample specify the same CDR3. This chain connects TRBV5-1 to TRBJ2-5; D perhaps matches TRBD2 (6 bases). The ends were cut back, 0 bases at V and 2 bases at J, with 8 bases in the middle. This CDR3 region has 14 residues. Germline V CDR1 and CDR2: SGHRS, YFSETQ. The CDR3, as DNA: TGCGCCAGCAGCTTGGGGAGGGGACAAGAGACCCAGTACTTC. It encodes CASSLGRGQETQYF. Based on the CDR3 plus reference TRBV5-1 and TRBJ2-5, the full variable domain is KAGVTQTPRYLIKTRGQQVTLSCSPISGHRSVSWYQQTPGQGLQFLFEYFSETQRNKGNFPGRFSGRQFSNSRSEMNVSTLELGDSALYLCASSLGRGQETQYFGPGTRLLVL.

The chain combines TRBV27 with TRBJ2-7, with 9 bases fitting TRBD2. V dropped 0 bases and J dropped 4; count of bases not matched to a gene: 7. Germline V lookup: CDR1 MNHEY, CDR2 SMNVEV (reference sequence). The CDR3 length is 16 residues. The CDR3 DNA reads as TGTGCCAGCAGTTTATCGGGGACTAGCACCATTTACGAGCAGTACTTC. Its translation: CASSLSGTSTIYEQYF.

The V and J genes are TRBV6-5 and TRBJ1-2, with 8 nucleotides matching TRBD1. V gave up 4 bases and J gave up 13 bases; unmatched junction bases: 5. The CDR3 loop spans 11 amino acids. CDR1 MNHEY and CDR2 SVGAGI come from the germline V gene. The CDR3 loop reads CASSSDRGSTF. The CDR3 DNA follows: TGTGCCAGCAGTTCAGACAGGGGAAGCACCTTC.

The chain joins TRBV27 to TRBJ1-2; 9 bases agree with TRBD1. The trim removed 6 bases at V and 8 bases at J, leaving 7 bases unmatched. This CDR3 region has 13 residues. The V gene's germline CDR1 is MNHEY and CDR2 SMNVEV (reference sequence). The chain's CDR3 is CASRVQGARGYTF. The CDR3 nucleotides read TGTGCCAGCAGGGTACAGGGGGCTCGGGGCTACACCTTC.

The rearrangement links TRBV11-2 to TRBJ2-5; TRBD2 matches at 7 bases. This CDR3 comprises 18 residues. Trimming at V came to 2 bases and at J to 2 bases, leaving 14 bases not matched to a gene. CDR1 is SGHAT and CDR2 is FQNNGV in the germline V gene. In DNA, the CDR3 is TGTGCCAGCAGCTTATTGACTAGCACTAGCCCAGGGCAAGAGACCCAGTACTTC. Its translation is CASSLLTSTSPGQETQYF.

V usage is TRBV11-2 and J usage is TRBJ2-5, with D tentatively TRBD2 (5 bases). Per germline, CDR1 SGHAT and CDR2 FQNNGV. The CDR3 contains 12 residues. The V end lost 4 bases, the J end lost 3 bases, and 6 bases lay between the germline ends. CDR3: CASSSGKETQYF. The CDR3, as DNA: TGTGCCAGCAGCTCGGGAAAAGAGACCCAGTACTTC.

The chain recombines TRBV18 with TRBJ1-1; D gene uncertain. Germline V gene lookup returns CDR1 KGHSH and CDR2 LQKENI. With 2 bases removed from V and 6 bases from J, the gap between germline ends came to 13 bases. This CDR3 is 14 amino acids long. CDR3 amino acids: CASSPLEGMSEAFF. The DNA of the CDR3 is TGTGCCAGCTCACCATTGGAGGGTATGTCTGAAGCTTTCTTT.

The genes are TRBV5-8 and TRBJ2-1; 7 bases are a match to TRBD2. The length of the CDR3 is 14 residues. V shed 0 bases and J 3 bases; nucleotides not matched to a gene: 0. CDR1 is SGHTS and CDR2 is YDEGEE in the germline V gene. CDR3 loop: CASSLGGSYNEQFF. CDR3 DNA: TGTGCCAGCAGCTTGGGCGGGAGCTACAATGAGCAGTTCTTC.

This clone was detected a few times. The chain uses TRBV4-1 and TRBJ2-1; the match to TRBD1 covers 8 bases. Germline CDR1 reads MGHRA; CDR2 reads YSYEKL. V shed 1 base, J shed 5 bases, and the junction held 4 bases outside the gene matches. The CDR3 has 15 residues. CDR3 bases: TGCGCCAGCAGCCAAGGCCAGACAGGGGACAATGAGCAGTTCTTC. It translates to CASSQGQTGDNEQFF.

The chain carries TRBV29-1 and TRBJ2-2; tentatively, D is TRBD1 (6 bases). The ends were cut back, 5 bases at V and 7 bases at J, with 14 bases in the middle. The CDR3 is made up of 13 amino acids. CDR1 and CDR2 from the germline V gene are SQVTM and ANQGSEA. In nucleotides, the CDR3 is TGCAGCGTTTCCGGGACAATGGACGGGGAGCTGTTTTTT. Its protein is CSVSGTMDGELFF.

Notes on this clone: The same CDR3 is also encoded by other DNA sequences in this sample. V and J are TRBV7-9 and TRBJ1-1; D gene uncertain. CDR1 and CDR2 (germline): SEHNR, FQNEAQ (reference sequence). The ends were cut back, 5 bases at V and 3 bases at J, with 10 bases in the middle. This CDR3 spans 13 amino acids. The CDR3 loop is CASSPSRDTEAFF. The CDR3 DNA reads as TGTGCCAGCAGCCCGTCGAGAGACACTGAAGCTTTCTTT.

V gene TRBV2 combines with J gene TRBJ2-4; TRBD1 matches at 8 bases. The CDR3 consists of 17 residues. Germline V CDR1 and CDR2: SNHLY, FYNNEI. The trim removed 1 base at V and 5 bases at J, leaving 10 bases unmatched. The CDR3: CASSEGGQGEPENIQYF. Written as DNA, the CDR3 is TGTGCCAGCAGTGAAGGTGGACAGGGCGAGCCAGAAAACATTCAGTACTTC. The whole variable domain, filled in from reference TRBV2 and TRBJ2-4, reads EPEVTQTPSHQVTQMGQEVILRCVPISNHLYFYWYRQILGQKVEFLVSFYNNEISEKSEIFDDQFSVERPDGSNFTLKIRSTKLEDSAMYFCASSEGGQGEPENIQYFGAGTRLSVL.

The chain is built from TRBV28 and TRBJ1-1, with D perhaps TRBD1 (5 bases). Trimming left V 7 bases short and J 3 bases short, with 15 bases between. Germline values: CDR1 MDHEN, CDR2 SYDVKM. The CDR3 totals 14 residues. The CDR3 coding sequence is TGTGCCAGCATAGCCCCGGGGGGACACACTGAAGCTTTCTTT. Encoded protein: CASIAPGGHTEAFF. Full variable domain (missing parts from reference TRBV28 and TRBJ1-1): DVKVTQSSRYLVKRTGEKVFLECVQDMDHENMFWYRQDPGLGLRLIYFSYDVKMKEKGDIPEGYSVSREKKERFSLILESASTNQTSMYLCASIAPGGHTEAFFGQGTRLTVV.

V usage is TRBV6-6 and J usage is TRBJ2-5; D ambiguous. The CDR3 is 14 amino acids. Between the trimmed V and J ends, which lost 0 bases and 1 base, there was a span of 6 bases. Germline loops: CDR1 MNHNY, CDR2 SVGAGI (reference sequence). The CDR3 coding sequence is TGTGCCAGCAGTTACTCTCGTCGCCAAGAGACCCAGTACTTC. Protein sequence: CASSYSRRQETQYF.

This chain connects TRBV2 to TRBJ1-2, with D unclear. Between the trimmed V and J ends, which lost 2 bases and 8 bases, there was a span of 6 bases. This CDR3 region has 11 residues. CDR1 is SNHLY and CDR2 is FYNNEI in the germline V gene. In DNA form, the CDR3 reads TGTGCCAGCAGTGAAACGGAGGGCTACACCTTC. It yields the protein CASSETEGYTF.

V usage is TRBV5-6 and J usage is TRBJ2-1, with 10 bases identical to TRBD1. With 1 base clipped from V and 4 bases from J, the junction kept 8 bases outside the gene matches. Germline assignment: CDR1 SGHDT and CDR2 YYEEEE. This CDR3 spans 17 amino acids. This chain's CDR3 is CASSLITGTGAYNEQFF. The DNA of the CDR3 is TGTGCCAGCAGCTTGATTACCGGGACAGGGGCTTACAATGAGCAGTTCTTC.